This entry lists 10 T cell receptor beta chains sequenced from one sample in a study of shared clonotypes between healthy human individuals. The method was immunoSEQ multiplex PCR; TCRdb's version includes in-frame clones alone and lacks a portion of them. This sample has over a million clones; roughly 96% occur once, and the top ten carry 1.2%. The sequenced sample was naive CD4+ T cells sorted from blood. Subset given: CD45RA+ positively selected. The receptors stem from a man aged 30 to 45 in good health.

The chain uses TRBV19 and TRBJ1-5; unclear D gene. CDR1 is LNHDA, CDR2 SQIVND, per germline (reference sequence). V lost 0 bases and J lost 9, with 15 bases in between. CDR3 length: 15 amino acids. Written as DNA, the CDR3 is TGTGCCAGTAGTATAGATTCTCGAGAGGGCGTGCCCCAGCATTTT. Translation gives CASSIDSREGVPQHF.

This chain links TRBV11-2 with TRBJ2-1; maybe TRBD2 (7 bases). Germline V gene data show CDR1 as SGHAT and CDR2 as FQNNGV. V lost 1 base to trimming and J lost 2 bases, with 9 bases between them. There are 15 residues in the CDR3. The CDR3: CASSLGGGAYNEQFF. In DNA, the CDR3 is TGTGCCAGCAGCTTAGGGGGGGGCGCCTACAATGAGCAGTTCTTC. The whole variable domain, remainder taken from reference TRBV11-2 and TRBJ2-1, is EAGVAQSPRYKIIEKRQSVAFWCNPISGHATLYWYQQILGQGPKLLIQFQNNGVVDDSQLPKDRFSAERLKGVDSTLKIQPAKLEDSAVYLCASSLGGGAYNEQFFGPGTRLTVL.

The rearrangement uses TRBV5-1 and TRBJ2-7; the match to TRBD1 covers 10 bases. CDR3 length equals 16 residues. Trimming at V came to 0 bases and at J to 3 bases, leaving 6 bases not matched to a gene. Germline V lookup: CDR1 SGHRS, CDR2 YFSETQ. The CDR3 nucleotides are TGCGCCAGCAGCTTGGGGCCGGGACAGGGGTTCTACGAGCAGTACTTC. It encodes CASSLGPGQGFYEQYF.

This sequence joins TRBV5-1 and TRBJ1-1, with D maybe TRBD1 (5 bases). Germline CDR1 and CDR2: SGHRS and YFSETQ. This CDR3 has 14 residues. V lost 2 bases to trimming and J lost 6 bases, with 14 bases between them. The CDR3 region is CASSLLATGAEAFF. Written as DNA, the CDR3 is TGCGCCAGCAGCTTATTGGCTACGGGGGCTGAAGCTTTCTTT.

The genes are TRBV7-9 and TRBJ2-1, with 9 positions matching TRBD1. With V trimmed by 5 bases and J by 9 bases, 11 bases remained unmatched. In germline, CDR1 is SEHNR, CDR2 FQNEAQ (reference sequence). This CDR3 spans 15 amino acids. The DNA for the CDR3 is TGTGCCAGCAGCCCAAGGGACAGGGTCGCGAGTGAGCAGTTCTTC. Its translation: CASSPRDRVASEQFF.

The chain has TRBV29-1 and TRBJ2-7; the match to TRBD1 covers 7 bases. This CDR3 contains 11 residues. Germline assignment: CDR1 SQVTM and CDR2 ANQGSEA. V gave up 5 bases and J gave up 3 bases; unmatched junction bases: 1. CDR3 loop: CSVHRGYEQYF. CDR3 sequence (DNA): TGCAGCGTTCACAGGGGCTACGAGCAGTACTTC.

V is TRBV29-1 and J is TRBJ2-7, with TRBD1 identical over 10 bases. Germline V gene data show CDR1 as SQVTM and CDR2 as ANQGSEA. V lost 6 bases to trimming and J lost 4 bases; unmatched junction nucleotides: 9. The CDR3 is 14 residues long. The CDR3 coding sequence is TGCAGCGTCTCCTTAAGACAGGGGGCGTACGAGCAGTACTTC. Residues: CSVSLRQGAYEQYF.

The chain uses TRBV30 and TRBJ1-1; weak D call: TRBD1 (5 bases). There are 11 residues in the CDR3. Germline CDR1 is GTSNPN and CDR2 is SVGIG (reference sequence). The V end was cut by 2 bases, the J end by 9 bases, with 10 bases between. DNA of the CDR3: TGTGCCTGGAGTACGCCAGGGAAAGCTTTCTTT. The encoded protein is CAWSTPGKAFF.

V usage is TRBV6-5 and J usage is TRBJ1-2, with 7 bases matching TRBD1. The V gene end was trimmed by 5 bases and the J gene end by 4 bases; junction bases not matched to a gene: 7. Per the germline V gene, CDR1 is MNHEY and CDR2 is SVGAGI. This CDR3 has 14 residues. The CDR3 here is CASSRNTGAYGYTF. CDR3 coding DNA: TGTGCCAGCAGTAGAAATACAGGGGCCTATGGCTACACCTTC.

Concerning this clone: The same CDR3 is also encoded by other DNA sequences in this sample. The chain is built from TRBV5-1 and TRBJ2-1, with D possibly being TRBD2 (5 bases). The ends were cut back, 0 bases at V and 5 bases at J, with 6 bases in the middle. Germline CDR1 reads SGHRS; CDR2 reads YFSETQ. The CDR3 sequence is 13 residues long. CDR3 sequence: CASSLGLNNEQFF. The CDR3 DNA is TGCGCCAGCAGCTTGGGACTAAACAATGAGCAGTTCTTC.